This passage covers 21 T cell receptor beta chains from one sample sequenced in a study of radiotherapy plus CTLA-4 blockade in lung cancer (dated by TCRdb to the late 2010s). Library preparation used the immunoSEQ multiplex PCR assay. Sourced from immuneACCESS, this table was stored by TCRdb with only in-frame sequences that have V and J called. A share of the clones is absent; for the studies checked, an unresolved V gene accounts for under half, and the remainder has no known explanation. The sample table records 65,000 to 100,000 clones; roughly four fifths of these occur just once. The ten largest clones represent 0.82% of the sample. The material was peripheral blood, obtained from a patient treated with radiotherapy plus ipilimumab. Source of these receptors: a human donor with non-small cell lung cancer who had stable disease on radiotherapy plus ipilimumab.

This clone showed up just once. The chain uses TRBV19 and TRBJ2-1, with D perhaps TRBD1 (6 bases). Trimming took off 7 bases at V and 7 bases at J, with 14 bases between the two ends. From germline, CDR1 is LNHDA and CDR2 SQIVND (reference sequence). The CDR3 runs 13 residues. The CDR3 sequence is CASISRQENEQFF. CDR3 nucleotide sequence: TGTGCCAGTATCTCCCGACAGGAAAATGAGCAGTTCTTC.

The rearrangement joins TRBV10-3 to TRBJ2-1, with TRBD1 as a possible D gene (7 bases). V lost 4 bases to trimming and J lost 10 bases, with 20 bases between them. Per the germline V gene, CDR1 is ENHRY and CDR2 is SYGVKD. This CDR3 region has 15 residues. The chain's CDR3 is CAISGGGLTGNEQFF. DNA for the CDR3: TGTGCCATCAGTGGAGGAGGGCTGACAGGGAACGAGCAGTTCTTC.

The chain couples TRBV7-6 to TRBJ1-1, with 9 nucleotides matching TRBD1. V dropped 2 bases and J dropped 1; count of bases not matched to a gene: 8. CDR3 length: 17 residues. CDR1 is SGHVS, CDR2 FNYEAQ, per germline. DNA for the CDR3: TGTGCCAGCAGCTTAACTACCCCGGGACAGGGGAACACTGAAGCTTTCTTT. The encoded protein is CASSLTTPGQGNTEAFF.

This clone was observed once. The chain recombines TRBV2 with TRBJ1-1; 7 positions agree with TRBD1. Germline lookup yields CDR1 SNHLY and CDR2 FYNNEI. CDR3 length equals 16 residues. The J segment lost 5 bases and the V segment lost 8 bases, leaving 17 bases of the junction unmatched. CDR3 protein: CASLPGGPGGTTEAFF. CDR3 sequence (DNA): TGTGCCAGCCTCCCAGGAGGTCCAGGGGGGACTACTGAAGCTTTCTTT.

The chain carries TRBV10-3 and TRBJ2-2, with a tentative D call TRBD2 (6 bases). Germline values: CDR1 ENHRY, CDR2 SYGVKD. This CDR3 is built from 17 residues. Trimming took off 7 bases at V and 2 bases at J, with 20 bases between the two ends. The CDR3 here is CAIMAEGGSANTGELFF. CDR3 nucleotides: TGTGCCATCATGGCGGAGGGCGGGTCAGCAAACACCGGGGAGCTGTTTTTT.

V gene TRBV5-4 combines with J gene TRBJ2-5; tentative D call: TRBD2 (5 bases). The germline gives CDR1 SGHNT, CDR2 YYREEE (reference sequence). The CDR3 runs to 17 residues. Trimming took off 0 bases at V and 0 bases at J, with 15 bases between the two ends. CDR3 loop: CASSLALERTYQETQYF. The CDR3 nucleotides read TGTGCCAGCAGCTTGGCCTTGGAGCGGACGTACCAAGAGACCCAGTACTTC.

The V gene is TRBV5-1, the J gene TRBJ2-3; TRBD2 agrees at 9 bases. The CDR3 has 15 amino acids. The germline gives CDR1 SGHRS, CDR2 YFSETQ. The V segment lost 3 bases and the J segment 5 bases; nucleotides outside the gene matches: 7. The CDR3 spells CASSSTSGWGDTQYF. The CDR3 bases are TGCGCCAGCAGCTCGACTAGCGGTTGGGGAGATACGCAGTATTTT.

CDR3 nucleotide sequence: TGTGCCAGCAGTGAGTTTGGAGATACGCAGTATTTT. Translating it yields CASSEFGDTQYF. The V call is TRBV6-4, the J call TRBJ2-3; D remains unclear. Deletions cut 3 bases from V and 5 bases from J, with 6 bases between. The CDR3 length is 12 residues. Per the germline V gene, CDR1 is MRHNA and CDR2 is SNTAGT.

This chain joins TRBV21-1 and TRBJ1-5. TRBV21-1 is a recognized pseudogene. This CDR3 is 17 amino acids long. CDR3 region: CASSGSVVHWHHQPQHF. CDR3 nucleotide sequence: TGTGCCAGCAGCGGGTCAGTAGTACATTGGCATCATCAGCCCCAGCATTTT.

The chain links TRBV7-2 to TRBJ2-1, with D unresolved. The CDR3 sequence is 14 residues long. CDR1 and CDR2 (germline): SGHTA, FQGNSA. With 0 bases removed from V and 6 bases from J, the gap between germline ends came to 9 bases. CDR3 DNA sequence: TGTGCCAGCAGCTTAGCGGGTACTTTCAATGAGCAGTTCTTC. It specifies CASSLAGTFNEQFF.

V usage is TRBV28 and J usage is TRBJ2-7; TRBD1 matches at 9 bases. The germline V gene has CDR1 MDHEN and CDR2 SYDVKM. This CDR3 comprises 14 residues. V lost 4 bases to trimming and J lost 6 bases; unmatched junction nucleotides: 7. CDR3 residues: CASSSGTGFTEQYF. CDR3 DNA sequence: TGTGCCAGCAGTTCCGGGACAGGGTTTACCGAGCAGTACTTC.

The J gene is TRBJ2-5, the V gene TRBV30, with D maybe TRBD1 (6 bases). The germline CDR1 and CDR2 sequences are GTSNPN and SVGIG (reference sequence). V dropped 0 bases and J dropped 4 bases, with 12 bases sitting between them. The CDR3 loop spans 14 amino acids. The CDR3 here is CAWSVGGRAETQYF. CDR3 bases: TGTGCCTGGAGTGTAGGGGGTAGGGCAGAGACCCAGTACTTC.

This chain links TRBV13 with TRBJ1-1; the D gene is possibly TRBD1 (5 bases). Between the trimmed V and J ends, which lost 0 bases and 10 bases, there was a span of 9 bases. The CDR3 spans 12 residues. CDR1 PRHDT and CDR2 FYEKMQ come from the germline V gene (reference sequence). The CDR3 region is CASSLGRRVAFF. The CDR3 DNA reads TGTGCCAGCAGCTTAGGTCGCAGGGTAGCTTTCTTT.

The V gene is TRBV30, the J gene TRBJ2-2, with 11 nucleotides matching TRBD2. In germline, CDR1 is GTSNPN, CDR2 SVGIG (reference sequence). There are 18 residues in the CDR3. With 4 bases clipped from V and 4 bases from J, the junction kept 14 bases outside the gene matches. Written as DNA, the CDR3 is TGTGCCTGGAATTTCCCTGGGACTAGCGGAGGGGGCACCGGGGAGCTGTTTTTT. It specifies CAWNFPGTSGGGTGELFF.

The V call is TRBV7-2, the J call TRBJ2-2; D is uncertain. Trimming removed 8 bases from V and 0 bases from J, with 10 bases in between. The CDR3 is made up of 14 amino acids. Germline loops: CDR1 SGHTA, CDR2 FQGNSA. The CDR3: CASPVAANTGELFF. The CDR3 DNA reads as TGTGCCAGCCCCGTGGCAGCGAACACCGGGGAGCTGTTTTTT. The whole variable domain, filled in from reference TRBV7-2 and TRBJ2-2, reads GAGVSQSPSNKVTEKGKDVELRCDPISGHTALYWYRQSLGQGLEFLIYFQGNSAPDKSGLPSDRFSAERTGGSVSTLTIQRTQQEDSAVYLCASPVAANTGELFFGEGSRLTVL.

The chain links TRBV11-3 to TRBJ2-1, with D uncertain. The CDR3 sequence is 15 residues long. The germline V gene encodes CDR1 SGHNT and CDR2 YENEEA. Trimming cost V 2 bases and J 0 bases, with 8 bases left between them. This CDR3 is CASSLWASSYNEQFF. The CDR3 coding sequence is TGTGCCAGCAGCTTATGGGCGAGCTCCTACAATGAGCAGTTCTTC.

In DNA form, the CDR3 reads TGTGCCTGGAGCCCAGGTCGGGACACTGAAGCTTTCTTT. It yields the protein CAWSPGRDTEAFF. The chain is built from TRBV30 and TRBJ1-1; D is undetermined. This CDR3 is built from 13 residues. V lost 3 bases, J lost 3 bases, and 11 bases lay in between. Germline loops: CDR1 GTSNPN, CDR2 SVGIG (reference sequence).

The rearrangement links TRBV28 to TRBJ1-2; no firm D call. The CDR3 extends over 12 amino acids. The germline gives CDR1 MDHEN, CDR2 SYDVKM. V lost 8 bases, J lost 1 base, and 8 bases lay in between. CDR3 DNA: TGTGCCAGCGAGAGTGGTAACTATGGCTACACCTTC. It translates to CASESGNYGYTF.

The chain has TRBV7-9 and TRBJ2-7, with D maybe TRBD1 (5 bases). Germline-derived CDR1 and CDR2 are SEHNR and FQNEAQ (reference sequence). V was pared by 3 bases and J by 9 bases, with 9 bases between. The CDR3 has 11 amino acids. CDR3 in amino acids: CASSLGQGQYF. CDR3 DNA: TGTGCCAGCAGCTTGGGTCAGGGGCAGTACTTC.

This clone was counted once. The chain links TRBV15 to TRBJ1-1; no definite D call. Germline lookup yields CDR1 LNHNV and CDR2 YYDKDF (reference sequence). Deletions cut 4 bases from V and 2 bases from J, with 8 bases between. The CDR3 is 13 amino acids. This chain's CDR3 is CATSKGRNTEAFF. In nucleotides, the CDR3 is TGTGCCACCAGCAAGGGTAGAAACACTGAAGCTTTCTTT.

The chain recombines TRBV6-5 with TRBJ2-1; the match to TRBD2 covers 10 bases. V lost 8 bases, J lost 4 bases, and 5 bases stayed unmatched. This CDR3 spans 14 amino acids. Germline assignment: CDR1 MNHEY and CDR2 SVGAGI. CDR3 nucleotides: TGTGCCAGCCACGCTAGCGGGGGTTACAATGAGCAGTTCTTC. Translation: CASHASGGYNEQFF.